The rows below give T cell receptor beta chains drawn from one sample of a study of T cell responses to AZD1222 COVID-19 vaccine. Sequencing used immunoSEQ multiplex PCR; TCRdb keeps in-frame clones, though not all of them. The table lists about 100,000 clones, around nine tenths of them singletons. Sequencing was performed on peripheral blood, taken on day 0 of AZD1222 vaccination. The source of these receptors is an adult in good health. Both conserved end residues are part of each CDR3. The order of the fields is CDR3 DNA, CDR3 protein, V gene, clone size, D gene, J gene. D genes are given only for firm matches. The size field is filled for only some rows; it gives once, few, many or a size class.

CDR3 DNA: TGCGCCAGCAGCCAAGATAGGTTTCAGAGGAACACTGAAGCTTTCTTT
CDR3 protein: CASSQDRFQRNTEAFF
V gene: TRBV4-3
clone size: few
D gene: NA
J gene: TRBJ1-1

CDR3 DNA: TGTGCCATCAGTGATTTTAAGGTATCCTACAATGAGCAGTTCTTC
CDR3 protein: CAISDFKVSYNEQFF
V gene: TRBV10-3
clone size: NA
D gene: NA
J gene: TRBJ2-1

CDR3 DNA: TGCGCCAGCAGCCAAGGGGGCGGGGGGTCCTACAATGAGCAGTTCTTC
CDR3 protein: CASSQGGGGSYNEQFF
V gene: TRBV4-3
clone size: NA
D gene: TRBD2
J gene: TRBJ2-1

CDR3 DNA: TGTGCCAGCAGTTTAGACCTGGTGGGTGGCTACACCTTC
CDR3 protein: CASSLDLVGGYTF
V gene: TRBV12-3/TRBV12-4
clone size: NA
D gene: NA
J gene: TRBJ1-2

CDR3 DNA: TGTGCCAGCAGGACCCCGGACAGGGGGCTTGTAGAGACCCAGTACTTC
CDR3 protein: CASRTPDRGLVETQYF
V gene: TRBV6-6
clone size: NA
D gene: TRBD1
J gene: TRBJ2-5

CDR3 DNA: TGTGCCAGCAGTGGGCTTAGAGTCACCGGGGAGCTGTTTTTT
CDR3 protein: CASSGLRVTGELFF
V gene: TRBV11-3
clone size: NA
D gene: NA
J gene: TRBJ2-2

CDR3 DNA: TGTGCCAGTACCATACGGACTAGCGGGAGAAATGAGCAGTTCTTC
CDR3 protein: CASTIRTSGRNEQFF
V gene: TRBV19
clone size: NA
D gene: TRBD2
J gene: TRBJ2-1

CDR3 DNA: TGTGCCAGCAGCTACACGGGGTCCACTGAAGCTTTCTTT
CDR3 protein: CASSYTGSTEAFF
V gene: TRBV7-2
clone size: NA
D gene: NA
J gene: TRBJ1-1

CDR3 DNA: TGTGCCAGCAGCCCGGACAGCAGCAATCAGCCCCAGCATTTT
CDR3 protein: CASSPDSSNQPQHF
V gene: TRBV7-2
clone size: NA
D gene: NA
J gene: TRBJ1-5

CDR3 DNA: TGTGCCACCAGGACAGGGATAGTTTTAGGGGGCACTGAAGCTTTCTTT
CDR3 protein: CATRTGIVLGGTEAFF
V gene: TRBV10-3
clone size: NA
D gene: TRBD1
J gene: TRBJ1-1

CDR3 DNA: TGTGCCAGCAGCCTCTTTGGGGTGGAGGGGGGGACTGAAGCTTTCTTT
CDR3 protein: CASSLFGVEGGTEAFF
V gene: TRBV11-3
clone size: NA
D gene: NA
J gene: TRBJ1-1

CDR3 DNA: TGTGCCAGCAGCGGTACAGGGACGGCCTCACCCCTCCACTTT
CDR3 protein: CASSGTGTASPLHF
V gene: TRBV7-2
clone size: NA
D gene: NA
J gene: TRBJ1-6

CDR3 DNA: TGCAGCGTTGAAGTAGGTTTCACTACCGGCACAGATACGCAGTATTTT
CDR3 protein: CSVEVGFTTGTDTQYF
V gene: TRBV29-1
clone size: NA
D gene: NA
J gene: TRBJ2-3

CDR3 DNA: TGTGCCAGCAGCCGGACAGGGAGGGAGACCCAGTACTTC
CDR3 protein: CASSRTGRETQYF
V gene: TRBV5-6
clone size: NA
D gene: TRBD1
J gene: TRBJ2-5

CDR3 DNA: TGTGCCAGCAGTTTGTCACAGAACACCGGGGAGCTGTTTTTT
CDR3 protein: CASSLSQNTGELFF
V gene: TRBV27
clone size: NA
D gene: NA
J gene: TRBJ2-2

CDR3 DNA: TGTGCCAGCAGGTCCACTAGCGGGAGGGAGACCCAGTACTTC
CDR3 protein: CASRSTSGRETQYF
V gene: TRBV5-1
clone size: NA
D gene: TRBD2
J gene: TRBJ2-5

CDR3 DNA: TGTGCCAGCAGGGCCAGGGGAGCCACAGATACGCAGTATTTT
CDR3 protein: CASRARGATDTQYF
V gene: TRBV2
clone size: NA
D gene: NA
J gene: TRBJ2-3

CDR3 DNA: TGCAGTGCTAGTGACAGGGAAGTCGACGAGCAGTACTTC
CDR3 protein: CSASDREVDEQYF
V gene: TRBV20-1
clone size: NA
D gene: TRBD1
J gene: TRBJ2-7

CDR3 DNA: TGTGCCATCACCGGGACAGGGAAGTATGAAGCTTTCTTT
CDR3 protein: CAITGTGKYEAFF
V gene: TRBV10-3
clone size: few
D gene: TRBD1
J gene: TRBJ1-1

CDR3 DNA: TGTGCCAGTAGTATTCCCGGGATGAACACTGAAGCTTTCTTT
CDR3 protein: CASSIPGMNTEAFF
V gene: TRBV19
clone size: once
D gene: NA
J gene: TRBJ1-1

CDR3 DNA: TGTGCCAGTAGCCCCGGGACACCTAACTATGGCTACACCTTC
CDR3 protein: CASSPGTPNYGYTF
V gene: TRBV19
clone size: few
D gene: NA
J gene: TRBJ1-2

CDR3 DNA: TGTGCCAGCAGTTCAGCTAGCGCCGGGGAGCTGTTTTTT
CDR3 protein: CASSSASAGELFF
V gene: TRBV12-3/TRBV12-4
clone size: NA
D gene: NA
J gene: TRBJ2-2

CDR3 DNA: TGTGCCAGCAGCTTACCCATCAGACTAGCGGGGGTATACAATGAGCAGTTCTTC
CDR3 protein: CASSLPIRLAGVYNEQFF
V gene: TRBV7-9
clone size: NA
D gene: TRBD2
J gene: TRBJ2-1

CDR3 DNA: TGTGCCAGCAGTGGCGGGTTATACAATGAGCAGTTCTTC
CDR3 protein: CASSGGLYNEQFF
V gene: TRBV12-3/TRBV12-4
clone size: NA
D gene: NA
J gene: TRBJ2-1

CDR3 DNA: TGTGCCAGCATTAGGACCGGGGAGCTGTTTTTT
CDR3 protein: CASIRTGELFF
V gene: TRBV6-5
clone size: NA
D gene: NA
J gene: TRBJ2-2

CDR3 DNA: TGCGCCAGCAGCCAAGATGGGGGGGTTGACTATGGCTACACCTTC
CDR3 protein: CASSQDGGVDYGYTF
V gene: TRBV4-1
clone size: NA
D gene: NA
J gene: TRBJ1-2

CDR3 DNA: TGCGCCAGCAGCTTGTCCGGGACAGGGGACACTGAAGCTTTCTTT
CDR3 protein: CASSLSGTGDTEAFF
V gene: TRBV5-1
clone size: NA
D gene: TRBD1
J gene: TRBJ1-1

CDR3 DNA: TGTGCCTGGAGTGGTAGGGCCAGGGGGGGCTACACCTTC
CDR3 protein: CAWSGRARGGYTF
V gene: TRBV30
clone size: NA
D gene: TRBD1
J gene: TRBJ1-2

CDR3 DNA: TGTGCCAGCAGTGCGGCAGGACCCCCCTACAATGAGCAGTTCTTC
CDR3 protein: CASSAAGPPYNEQFF
V gene: TRBV2
clone size: NA
D gene: NA
J gene: TRBJ2-1

CDR3 DNA: TGTGCCAGCAGCATCGGACAGGGGGGTGAGCAGCCCCAGCATTTT
CDR3 protein: CASSIGQGGEQPQHF
V gene: TRBV7-9
clone size: NA
D gene: TRBD1
J gene: TRBJ1-5

CDR3 DNA: TGCGCCAGCAGCTCCGGACCTAATTCACCCCTCCACTTT
CDR3 protein: CASSSGPNSPLHF
V gene: TRBV4-3
clone size: NA
D gene: NA
J gene: TRBJ1-6

CDR3 DNA: TGCGCCAGCAGGGGGGCAGGGGAGACCGGGGAGCTGTTTTTT
CDR3 protein: CASRGAGETGELFF
V gene: TRBV5-1
clone size: NA
D gene: NA
J gene: TRBJ2-2

CDR3 DNA: TGTGCGAATAGCGGGCCAGGAGATACGCAGTATTTT
CDR3 protein: CANSGPGDTQYF
V gene: TRBV12-5
clone size: NA
D gene: TRBD2
J gene: TRBJ2-3

CDR3 DNA: TGTGCCAGCAGCGTGGCAGGTTCGAGCTATGGCTACACCTTC
CDR3 protein: CASSVAGSSYGYTF
V gene: TRBV9
clone size: once
D gene: NA
J gene: TRBJ1-2

CDR3 DNA: TGTGCCAGCAGCGGCAGGGGGCCACGGGATCAGCCCCAGCATTTT
CDR3 protein: CASSGRGPRDQPQHF
V gene: TRBV21-1
clone size: NA
D gene: NA
J gene: TRBJ1-5

CDR3 DNA: TGTGCCATCAGTGAGTCGGGGGTAGCGGGGGCCTCTCGTTCCTACAATGAGCAGTTCTTC
CDR3 protein: CAISESGVAGASRSYNEQFF
V gene: TRBV10-3
clone size: NA
D gene: TRBD2
J gene: TRBJ2-1

CDR3 DNA: TGTGCCAGCAGCTTGCAACTAGCGGGGGGAGAGACCCAGTACTTC
CDR3 protein: CASSLQLAGGETQYF
V gene: TRBV7-2
clone size: NA
D gene: TRBD2
J gene: TRBJ2-5

CDR3 DNA: TGTGCCAGCAGCCGGGACAGAGTCACTGAAGCTTTCTTT
CDR3 protein: CASSRDRVTEAFF
V gene: TRBV14
clone size: NA
D gene: TRBD1
J gene: TRBJ1-1

CDR3 DNA: TGTGCCAGCAGCTGGGACACCAACACCGGGGAGCTGTTTTTT
CDR3 protein: CASSWDTNTGELFF
V gene: TRBV7-9
clone size: NA
D gene: NA
J gene: TRBJ2-2

CDR3 DNA: TGTGCCAGCAGCGCGGGGACTAGCGGGGGGTGGGATACGCAGTATTTT
CDR3 protein: CASSAGTSGGWDTQYF
V gene: TRBV9
clone size: once
D gene: TRBD2
J gene: TRBJ2-3

CDR3 DNA: TGTGCCAGCAGCTCCCTAGGACAGCCCTATGGCTACACCTTC
CDR3 protein: CASSSLGQPYGYTF
V gene: TRBV7-6
clone size: NA
D gene: NA
J gene: TRBJ1-2

CDR3 DNA: TGTGCCAGCTGGACCGATTATAGCAATCAGCCCCAGCATTTT
CDR3 protein: CASWTDYSNQPQHF
V gene: TRBV10-3
clone size: NA
D gene: NA
J gene: TRBJ1-5

CDR3 DNA: TGTGCCAGCAGCTTAGTAGTCCCCATGGGGACTGAAGCTTTCTTT
CDR3 protein: CASSLVVPMGTEAFF
V gene: TRBV7-9
clone size: NA
D gene: NA
J gene: TRBJ1-1

CDR3 DNA: TGTGCCAGCAGCCGGACTCCAGGGGAAAAACTGTTTTTT
CDR3 protein: CASSRTPGEKLFF
V gene: TRBV7-8
clone size: once
D gene: NA
J gene: TRBJ1-4

CDR3 DNA: TGTGCCAGCAGTCTCCGGACTAGCGGGGGCCAAGAGACCCAGTACTTC
CDR3 protein: CASSLRTSGGQETQYF
V gene: TRBV2
clone size: NA
D gene: TRBD2
J gene: TRBJ2-5

CDR3 DNA: TGTGCCACCAGTGATTTGCAGAGGGCTTTCTTT
CDR3 protein: CATSDLQRAFF
V gene: TRBV24-1
clone size: NA
D gene: NA
J gene: TRBJ1-1

CDR3 DNA: TGTGCCACCAGCAGAGTCCTAGCGGGGGCCTACAATGAGCAGTTCTTC
CDR3 protein: CATSRVLAGAYNEQFF
V gene: TRBV15
clone size: NA
D gene: TRBD2
J gene: TRBJ2-1

CDR3 DNA: TGCGCCAGCAGCCGAGAGGGAGCGTTGTCGGGAGCGGAGCAGTTCTTC
CDR3 protein: CASSREGALSGAEQFF
V gene: TRBV4-1
clone size: NA
D gene: NA
J gene: TRBJ2-1

CDR3 DNA: TGCGCCAGCAGCCGTCGACTAAACACTCAAGAGACCCAGTACTTC
CDR3 protein: CASSRRLNTQETQYF
V gene: TRBV4-3
clone size: NA
D gene: NA
J gene: TRBJ2-5

CDR3 DNA: TGTGCCAGCTCACCCGGGGTGAGCAATCAGCCCCAGCATTTT
CDR3 protein: CASSPGVSNQPQHF
V gene: TRBV18
clone size: NA
D gene: NA
J gene: TRBJ1-5

CDR3 DNA: TGCGCCAGCAGCTTGGCCAGTATCTCGAGGACTGAAGCTTTCTTT
CDR3 protein: CASSLASISRTEAFF
V gene: TRBV5-1
clone size: NA
D gene: NA
J gene: TRBJ1-1

CDR3 DNA: TGTGCCAGCAGCCGGGAAGGGAACACTGAAGCTTTCTTT
CDR3 protein: CASSREGNTEAFF
V gene: TRBV5-1
clone size: NA
D gene: NA
J gene: TRBJ1-1

CDR3 DNA: TGTGCCAGCAGCCCAACGCTGGGGCACAACTACGAGCAGTACTTC
CDR3 protein: CASSPTLGHNYEQYF
V gene: TRBV27
clone size: NA
D gene: NA
J gene: TRBJ2-7

CDR3 DNA: TGTGCCAGCAGCCTCGGGACGCTGAATTCACCCCTCCACTTT
CDR3 protein: CASSLGTLNSPLHF
V gene: TRBV14
clone size: NA
D gene: NA
J gene: TRBJ1-6

CDR3 DNA: TGTGCCAGCAGTAGCGGACCAAAAGAGACCCAGTACTTC
CDR3 protein: CASSSGPKETQYF
V gene: TRBV6-2/TRBV6-3
clone size: NA
D gene: NA
J gene: TRBJ2-5